Following are 3 T cell receptor beta chains from one sample sequenced in a study of blood T cell repertoires in COVID-19 (dated by TCRdb to about 2020). The library came from the immunoSEQ multiplex PCR assay. TCRdb mirrors the immuneACCESS table, restricted to in-frame sequences. Some clones are absent from its copies; in checked studies, under half trace to an unresolved V gene, and the reason for the others is unknown. Within this sample are about 230,000 clones, with roughly nine tenths of them counted one time only. Of the sample, about 4% is held by the ten largest clones. Sequenced input: PBMCs or T cells enriched from blood (not recorded which). Receptors were obtained from a woman in her 30s with acute COVID-19.

The chain recombines TRBV27 with TRBJ1-1; D remains unclear. CDR1 is MNHEY, CDR2 SMNVEV, per germline (reference sequence). The CDR3 runs 14 residues. Trimming stripped 1 base from V and 1 base from J, with 7 bases between. CDR3 sequence (DNA): TGTGCCAGCAGTTTATGGGAGAGGAACACTGAAGCTTTCTTT. Encoded protein: CASSLWERNTEAFF.

This chain links TRBV6-4 with TRBJ1-1, with 9 bases matching TRBD1. CDR1 is MRHNA and CDR2 is SNTAGT in the germline V gene. This CDR3 is built from 17 residues. V shed 5 bases, J shed 2 bases, and the junction held 12 bases outside the gene matches. Here the CDR3 DNA reads TGTGCCAGCAGTCTCCGGGACAGGGCAAAACCCAACACTGAAGCTTTCTTT. Translated, it gives CASSLRDRAKPNTEAFF.

In its sample, this clone was seen a few times. The chain links TRBV28 to TRBJ1-2, with TRBD1 matching 7 bases. This CDR3 is built from 15 residues. Germline V gene lookup returns CDR1 MDHEN and CDR2 SYDVKM. Unmatched junction bases numbered 16, after V lost 7 bases and J lost 8 bases. The CDR3 DNA reads TGTGCCAGCACTTTCGAGGGGGCGCCAGGAAGGGGCTACACCTTC. This encodes CASTFEGAPGRGYTF.